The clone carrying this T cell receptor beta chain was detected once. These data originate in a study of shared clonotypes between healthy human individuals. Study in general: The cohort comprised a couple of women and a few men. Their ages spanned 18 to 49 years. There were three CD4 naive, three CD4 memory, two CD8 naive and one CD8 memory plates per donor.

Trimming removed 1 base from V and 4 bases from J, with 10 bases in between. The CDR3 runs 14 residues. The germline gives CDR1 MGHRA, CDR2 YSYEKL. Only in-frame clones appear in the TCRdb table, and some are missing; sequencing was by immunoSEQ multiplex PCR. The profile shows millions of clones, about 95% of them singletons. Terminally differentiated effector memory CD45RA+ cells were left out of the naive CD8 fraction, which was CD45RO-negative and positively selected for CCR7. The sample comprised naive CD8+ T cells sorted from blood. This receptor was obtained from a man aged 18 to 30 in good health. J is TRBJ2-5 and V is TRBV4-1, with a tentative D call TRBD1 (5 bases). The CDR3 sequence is CASSQAAGRETQYF. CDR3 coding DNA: TGCGCCAGCAGCCAAGCCGCAGGGCGAGAGACCCAGTACTTC.